Detailed here is one T cell receptor (beta chain). In this sample, this clonotype turned up many times. What this receptor recognizes is not known. No base qualities exist here, and no much larger clone lies one base off it. This beta chain is an unintended read in a library built for alpha chains; its size means little. Its CDR3 holds 12 amino acids, cysteine through phenylalanine. CDR3 DNA is the only sequence kept; it has 36 bases, read in frame from the first base. Per the germline V gene, SGDLS is the CDR1 and YYNGEE is the CDR2. Trimming at the junction amounts to 0 bases on V and 10 bases on J, and the germline ends lie 8 bases apart. Interpreted using the paper, the time point label stands for: sample taken at primary tumor resection. Samples were obtained from 70 to 85 patients with early-stage, untreated non-small cell lung cancer from the lung TRACERx cohort. TCR sequencing used whole RNA extracted from tumor and nontumor lung tissue, or from cryopreserved PBMC samples, without cell sorting. Only patients for whom sufficient RNA was available from at least two tumor regions were selected for TCR sequencing. Tumor and adjacent nontumor lung specimens were reviewed by a lung pathologist before selection.

This entry comes from a study of spatial heterogeneity in lung cancer (dated 2019 in TCRdb). About the investigation overall: More beta-chain than alpha-chain transcripts were consistently detected, likely reflecting higher beta-chain transcript abundance. Nonsynonymous mutation counts, determined by whole-exome sequencing of tumor tissue, were related to TCR repertoire features. TCR alpha and beta repertoires were quantitatively compared across multiple tumor regions, matched nontumor lung and blood in non-small cell lung cancer. In the raw uncorrected reads, each unique combination of TCR and UMI appeared on average more than ten times. Both alpha and beta chains were TCR-sequenced in hundreds of tumor regions, under 80 matched nontumor lung samples and over 55 PBMC samples obtained at surgery. TCR transcript counts in tumor regions correlated strongly with a T cell transcriptional module score from matched bulk RNA-seq. What the work shows at the level of the full study, not this receptor alone: TCR-seq coverage of tumor T cells was estimated to be only roughly 7% for alpha chains and roughly 13% for beta chains. The tumor nonsynonymous mutation count correlated with the number of expanded alpha and beta TCRs within the tumor. Confirming at a functional level the hypothesis that regional TCRs recognize regional mutations was considered to require additional single-cell paired TCR alpha and beta sequencing. Counts of ubiquitous and regional expanded TCRs were found to correlate with counts of ubiquitous and regional nonsynonymous mutations, respectively.

Libraries were prepared through 5' RACE. Instrument used: NextSeq 500. The TCR library protocol attached a unique molecular identifier to each TCR cDNA molecule to allow correction of PCR and sequencing errors. For the original study's pipeline: TCR identification, UMI-based error correction and CDR3 extraction were performed with Decombinator tools. Expanded TCRs were defined as those above a frequency of 2 per 1,000, corresponding to the top 1% of the tumor frequency distribution. Expanded tumor TCRs statistically deemed absent (corrected P<0.05) from at least one tumor region were classed as regional, and all other expanded tumor TCRs were classed as ubiquitous. Rényi diversity was computed with the R vegan package after subsampling each repertoire 100 times to 5,000 TCRs. CDR3 similarity networks were constructed using string-kernel similarity of amino acid triplets, with links drawn between CDR3s whose pairwise similarity was above 0.82. The public sequencing data were trimmed at Q25 with fastp and processed into clonotypes with MiXCR by TCRdb, which kept only in-frame beta chains. Each CDR3 protein appears once, grouped with its most common genes and DNA. TCRdb, not the original authors, processed these V and J calls. This sample holds 15,000 or so distinct CDR3 sequences; roughly 4.7% were observed only once. Around 16% of the sample belongs to the ten largest clones.

Sample: lung tumor tissue, taken at surgery. Recombination connected TRBV9 to TRBJ2-1; the best D guess is TRBD1, with 5 bases matching. This receptor was obtained from a female donor with early-stage non-small cell lung cancer. The encoded CDR3 is CASSVGGQEQFF. The DNA sequence is as follows: TGTGCCAGCAGCGTAGGGGGCCAGGAGCAGTTCTTC.